The present TCR beta chain was sequenced within a study of cytomegalovirus exposure and HLA in healthy donors. Study context: It was reported in a later analysis that the approximately 120 validation repertoires used the same platform as the approximately 670 first-cohort repertoires.

Regarding this clone: Antigen: not known.

The study drew the donors from its approximately 110-subject validation cohort, separate from the 666-subject first cohort. Clones were read by immunoSEQ multiplex PCR, and TCRdb kept only the in-frame ones, dropping some. The sample records about 110,000 clones, roughly nine tenths being singletons. General study findings and limits: Usually a TCR sequence was rare, but some public TCRs were found in many donors. Per published reports, the classifier diagnosed cytomegalovirus status with high specificity and sensitivity.

V gave up 7 bases and J gave up 3 bases, with 14 bases separating them. The CDR3 has 13 residues. The germline CDR1 and CDR2 sequences are SGHRS and YFSETQ. J is TRBJ2-7 and V is TRBV5-1, with D possibly matching TRBD2 (5 bases). This clonotype was sampled from a woman aged 18-29 years in good health and CMV-seropositive. Input material: PBMCs. The CDR3 DNA follows: TGCGCCAGCGGCGACGGGGAAAGCTACGAGCAGTACTTC. Its protein product is CASGDGESYEQYF.